This is a list of T cell receptor beta chains from one sample in a study of vaccination and CD4 T cells after COVID-19. TCRdb redid the calling of the PCR reads with MiXCR, one entry per CDR3 protein. The data contain about 20,000 distinct CDR3 sequences, 38% of them singletons. No cognate antigen is known for these TCRs. The input for sequencing was CD4+ T cells from blood, cultured in vitro, taken before SARS-CoV-2 vaccination. The receptors were sampled from a human donor who received a COVID-19 vaccine. Both conserved end residues are part of each CDR3. The order of the fields is CDR3 protein, CDR3 DNA, clone size, J gene, V gene, D gene. The D gene is left open where the match is weak. A clone size is listed for some rows: how often the clone was seen (once, few, many), or a class if it is expanded.

CASRTTSLAAGELFF,TGTGCCAGCAGGACGACTTCACTAGCCGCCGGGGAGCTGTTTTTT,NA,TRBJ2-2,TRBV6-2/TRBV6-3,NA
CAWAGQGIPNYGYTF,TGTGCCTGGGCGGGACAGGGGATTCCTAACTATGGCTACACCTTC,NA,TRBJ1-2,TRBV30,TRBD1
CASSLEPHTTSYEQYF,TGTGCCAGCAGCTTAGAACCCCATACAACCTCCTACGAGCAGTACTTC,NA,TRBJ2-7,TRBV7-2,NA
CAIRADRTITDTQYF,TGTGCCATCAGGGCGGACAGGACAATCACAGATACGCAGTATTTT,NA,TRBJ2-3,TRBV10-3,TRBD1
CASSDYEQYF,TGTGCCAGCAGTGATTACGAGCAGTACTTC,NA,TRBJ2-7,TRBV2,NA
CASINSVRDTYSNQPQHF,TGTGCCAGCATTAACTCCGTGCGGGACACTTATAGCAATCAGCCCCAGCATTTT,few,TRBJ1-5,TRBV27,NA
CASSPLRDRATDTQYF,TGTGCCAGCTCACCCCTCAGGGACAGGGCCACAGATACGCAGTATTTT,NA,TRBJ2-3,TRBV18,TRBD1
CASSLGGFGSGEAFF,TGTGCCAGCAGCTTGGGGGGTTTTGGGAGTGGTGAAGCTTTCTTT,NA,TRBJ1-1,TRBV7-8,NA
CASSWGNTGELFF,TGTGCCAGCAGTTGGGGGAACACCGGGGAGCTGTTTTTT,NA,TRBJ2-2,TRBV27,NA
CATSIRTGPVNEQFF,TGTGCCACCAGCATAAGGACAGGCCCCGTTAATGAGCAGTTCTTC,few,TRBJ2-1,TRBV15,TRBD1
CASSLAFRWDNEQFF,TGTGCCAGCAGCTTAGCGTTCCGATGGGACAATGAGCAGTTCTTC,NA,TRBJ2-1,TRBV7-2,NA
CASSPSLEAFF,TGTGCCAGCAGTCCCTCCCTGGAAGCTTTCTTT,few,TRBJ1-1,TRBV2,NA
CSALGGPNTGELFF,TGCAGTGCTCTTGGGGGGCCGAACACCGGGGAGCTGTTTTTT,few,TRBJ2-2,TRBV20-1,NA
CATSDPELTGSTDTQYF,TGTGCCACCAGTGATCCGGAATTGACAGGGAGCACAGATACGCAGTATTTT,few,TRBJ2-3,TRBV24-1,TRBD1
CASSELEDATNEKLFF,TGTGCCAGCAGTGAGTTGGAGGATGCAACTAATGAAAAACTGTTTTTT,NA,TRBJ1-4,TRBV25-1,NA
CATSAPFQGYQETQYF,TGTGCCACCAGTGCGCCATTCCAGGGGTACCAAGAGACCCAGTACTTC,NA,TRBJ2-5,TRBV24-1,NA
CASSLTTVNNEKLFF,TGTGCCAGCAGTTTAACGACAGTCAATAATGAAAAACTGTTTTTT,NA,TRBJ1-4,TRBV12-3/TRBV12-4,NA
CSAPGTATDTQYF,TGCAGTGCTCCCGGGACAGCCACAGATACGCAGTATTTT,NA,TRBJ2-3,TRBV20-1,TRBD1
CAISGDRGGTEAFF,TGTGCCATCAGTGGGGACAGGGGAGGAACTGAAGCTTTCTTT,NA,TRBJ1-1,TRBV10-3,TRBD1
CASRPSTGTYEQYF,TGTGCCAGCAGGCCATCCACGGGTACCTACGAGCAGTACTTC,NA,TRBJ2-7,TRBV28,NA
CASSLGGTVLTEAFF,TGTGCCAGCAGCTTGGGTGGGACAGTACTCACTGAAGCTTTCTTT,once,TRBJ1-1,TRBV5-4,TRBD1
CASSNPGQITYEQYF,TGTGCCAGTAGTAACCCGGGACAGATTACCTACGAGCAGTACTTC,few,TRBJ2-7,TRBV19,TRBD1
CASSLFRVYGYTF,TGTGCCAGCAGTTTATTCAGGGTATATGGCTACACCTTC,few,TRBJ1-2,TRBV12-3/TRBV12-4,NA
CASSPLRLAGYQETQYF,TGTGCCAGCAGCCCTCTTCGACTAGCGGGGTACCAAGAGACCCAGTACTTC,few,TRBJ2-5,TRBV7-8,TRBD2
CASSPSSGKETQYF,TGTGCCAGCTCACCGAGTTCGGGGAAGGAGACCCAGTACTTC,NA,TRBJ2-5,TRBV18,NA
CATSDVIGSASTDTQYF,TGTGCCACCAGTGATGTTATTGGTAGCGCTAGCACAGATACGCAGTATTTT,few,TRBJ2-3,TRBV24-1,NA
CAWSVIREGSNQPQHF,TGTGCCTGGAGTGTAATACGGGAGGGGAGCAATCAGCCCCAGCATTTT,few,TRBJ1-5,TRBV30,NA
CASSPGTSGGAHADTQYF,TGTGCCAGCAGCCCTGGGACTAGCGGGGGGGCACATGCAGATACGCAGTATTTT,NA,TRBJ2-3,TRBV7-3,TRBD2
CASSFHRGTNTGELFF,TGTGCCAGCAGTTTCCACAGGGGTACGAACACCGGGGAGCTGTTTTTT,NA,TRBJ2-2,TRBV27,TRBD1
CASSDTTSGAGDTQYF,TGTGCCAGCAGTGACACGACTAGCGGGGCAGGGGATACGCAGTATTTT,few,TRBJ2-3,TRBV6-2/TRBV6-3,TRBD2
CASSFGNTIYF,TGTGCCAGCAGTTTTGGAAACACCATATATTTT,NA,TRBJ1-3,TRBV25-1,NA
CASRKIFQGTEAFF,TGTGCCAGCAGGAAAATTTTCCAGGGGACTGAAGCTTTCTTT,NA,TRBJ1-1,TRBV27,NA
CASSEYNYGYTF,TGTGCCAGCAGTGAATATAACTATGGCTACACCTTC,NA,TRBJ1-2,TRBV25-1,NA
CSAIGTGFQPQHF,TGCAGTGCTATAGGGACAGGGTTTCAGCCCCAGCATTTT,few,TRBJ1-5,TRBV20-1,TRBD1
CATAGQINTGELFF,TGTGCCACCGCGGGACAGATTAACACCGGGGAGCTGTTTTTT,few,TRBJ2-2,TRBV24-1,NA
CASSLRSFEAFF,TGTGCCAGCAGCTTACGCTCGTTTGAAGCTTTCTTT,few,TRBJ1-1,TRBV7-9,NA
CAWSVMGVTGDNYGYTF,TGTGCCTGGAGTGTAATGGGTGTGACAGGGGACAACTATGGCTACACCTTC,NA,TRBJ1-2,TRBV30,TRBD1
CASSSGSETQYF,TGTGCCAGCAGTTCGGGTTCGGAGACCCAGTACTTC,NA,TRBJ2-5,TRBV12-3/TRBV12-4,NA
CASSFSGGDFYEQYF,TGCGCCAGCAGCTTCTCGGGGGGGGACTTCTACGAGCAGTACTTC,NA,TRBJ2-7,TRBV5-1,TRBD2
CASMVSRGTDTQYF,TGTGCCAGCATGGTATCACGGGGCACAGATACGCAGTATTTT,few,TRBJ2-3,TRBV6-1,NA
CASSRQGNLLTDTQYF,TGTGCCAGTAGTCGACAGGGGAACCTCCTGACAGATACGCAGTATTTT,NA,TRBJ2-3,TRBV19,TRBD1
CASSLNSSPQETQYF,TGTGCCAGCAGTTTAAACTCTTCCCCCCAAGAGACCCAGTACTTC,NA,TRBJ2-5,TRBV2,NA
CASSRGLRGGYTF,TGTGCCAGCAGTCGGGGACTCCGTGGCGGCTACACCTTC,NA,TRBJ1-2,TRBV6-4,NA
CSARSGGGSDTQYF,TGCAGTGCTAGGAGCGGGGGGGGGTCAGATACGCAGTATTTT,NA,TRBJ2-3,TRBV20-1,TRBD2
CSARSPGGNTEAFF,TGCAGTGCTAGAAGCCCGGGGGGTAACACTGAAGCTTTCTTT,few,TRBJ1-1,TRBV20-1,NA
CSAEGQGAEQFF,TGCAGTGCTGAGGGACAGGGGGCCGAGCAGTTCTTC,NA,TRBJ2-1,TRBV20-1,TRBD1
CSASGTGGYGYTF,TGCAGCGCCTCCGGGACAGGGGGGTATGGCTACACCTTC,NA,TRBJ1-2,TRBV29-1,TRBD1
CASSLRGLGF,TGTGCCAGCAGTTTGAGGGGTTTAGGCTTC,NA,TRBJ2-7,TRBV12-3/TRBV12-4,NA
CASSIGGNYGYTF,TGTGCCAGTAGTATAGGCGGAAACTATGGCTACACCTTC,few,TRBJ1-2,TRBV19,NA
CASSQTGGVETQYF,TGTGCCAGCAGCCAAACAGGGGGAGTTGAGACCCAGTACTTC,few,TRBJ2-5,TRBV7-3,TRBD1
CASSLRDRPSANYGYTF,TGTGCCAGCAGTTTAAGGGACAGGCCCTCCGCTAACTATGGCTACACCTTC,few,TRBJ1-2,TRBV12-3/TRBV12-4,TRBD1
CASSFRSGGTEDF,TGTGCCAGCAGCTTCCGGAGCGGGGGGACTGAGGATTTT,NA,TRBJ2-3,TRBV7-9,TRBD2
CASKELSPNTGELFF,TGTGCCAGCAAAGAACTCTCGCCAAACACCGGGGAGCTGTTTTTT,NA,TRBJ2-2,TRBV6-1,NA